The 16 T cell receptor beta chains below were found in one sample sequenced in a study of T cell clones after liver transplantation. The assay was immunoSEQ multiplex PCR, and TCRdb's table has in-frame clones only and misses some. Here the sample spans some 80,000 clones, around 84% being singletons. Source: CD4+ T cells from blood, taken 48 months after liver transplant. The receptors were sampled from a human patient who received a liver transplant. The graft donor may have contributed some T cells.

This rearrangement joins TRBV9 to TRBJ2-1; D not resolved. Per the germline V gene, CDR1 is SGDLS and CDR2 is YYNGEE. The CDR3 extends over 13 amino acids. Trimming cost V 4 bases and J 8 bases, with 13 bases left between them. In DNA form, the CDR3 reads TGTGCCAGCAGCTCCGTGATCGGGCATGAGCAGTTCTTC. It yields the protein CASSSVIGHEQFF.

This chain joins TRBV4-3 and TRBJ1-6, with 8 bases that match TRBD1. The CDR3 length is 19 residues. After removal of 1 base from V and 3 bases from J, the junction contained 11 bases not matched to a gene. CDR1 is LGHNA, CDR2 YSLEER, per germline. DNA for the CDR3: TGCGCCAGCAGCCAAGGAATTCGGACAGGGAATATCTATAATTCACCCCTCCACTTT. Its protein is CASSQGIRTGNIYNSPLHF.

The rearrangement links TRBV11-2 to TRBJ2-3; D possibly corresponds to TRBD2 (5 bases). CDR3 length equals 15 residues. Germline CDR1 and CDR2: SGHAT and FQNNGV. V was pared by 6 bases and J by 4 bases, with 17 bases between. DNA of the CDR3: TGTGCCAGCAGTAAAACCGGGGTTGCCTCAGATACGCAGTATTTT. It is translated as CASSKTGVASDTQYF.

CDR3 nucleotide sequence: TGTGCCAGTAGTATTCGCCGGGAGTCCGGGAGAGCTTTCTTT. Residues: CASSIRRESGRAFF. The gene calls are TRBV19 and TRBJ1-1; no clear D. From germline, CDR1 is LNHDA and CDR2 SQIVND (reference sequence). V lost 3 bases and J 10 bases, leaving 18 bases between the germline ends. This CDR3 is built from 14 residues.

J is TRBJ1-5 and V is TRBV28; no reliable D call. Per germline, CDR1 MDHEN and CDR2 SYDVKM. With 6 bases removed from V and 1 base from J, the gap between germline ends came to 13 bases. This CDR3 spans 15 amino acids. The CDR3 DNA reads TGTGCCAGCAGCCCGGCGGGAGGGAGCAATCAGCCCCAGCATTTT. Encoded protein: CASSPAGGSNQPQHF.

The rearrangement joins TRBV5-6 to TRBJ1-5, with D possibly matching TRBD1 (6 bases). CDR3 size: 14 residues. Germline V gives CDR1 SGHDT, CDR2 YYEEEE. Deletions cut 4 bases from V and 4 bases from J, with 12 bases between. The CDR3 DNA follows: TGTGCCAGCAGCCAAGGCAGGGGAAATCAGCCCCAGCATTTT. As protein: CASSQGRGNQPQHF.

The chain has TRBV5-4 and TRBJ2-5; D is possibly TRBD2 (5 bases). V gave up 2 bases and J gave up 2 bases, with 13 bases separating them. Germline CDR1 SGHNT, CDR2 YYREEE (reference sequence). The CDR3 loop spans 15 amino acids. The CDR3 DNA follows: TGTGCCAGCAGCTTCGGGGTAGTGGGGCAAGAGACCCAGTACTTC. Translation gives CASSFGVVGQETQYF.

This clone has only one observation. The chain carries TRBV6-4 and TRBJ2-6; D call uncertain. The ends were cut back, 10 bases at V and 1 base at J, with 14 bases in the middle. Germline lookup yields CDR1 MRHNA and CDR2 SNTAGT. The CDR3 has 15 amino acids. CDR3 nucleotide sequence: TGTGCCACTCCTGTCATAGTTTCTGGGGCCAACGTCCTGACTTTC. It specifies CATPVIVSGANVLTF.

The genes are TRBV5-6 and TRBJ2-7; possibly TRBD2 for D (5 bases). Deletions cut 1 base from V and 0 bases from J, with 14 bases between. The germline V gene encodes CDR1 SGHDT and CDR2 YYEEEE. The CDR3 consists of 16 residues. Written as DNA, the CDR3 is TGTGCCAGCAGCTTGTCCCCCCGGACTGTCTCCTACGAGCAGTACTTC. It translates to CASSLSPRTVSYEQYF.

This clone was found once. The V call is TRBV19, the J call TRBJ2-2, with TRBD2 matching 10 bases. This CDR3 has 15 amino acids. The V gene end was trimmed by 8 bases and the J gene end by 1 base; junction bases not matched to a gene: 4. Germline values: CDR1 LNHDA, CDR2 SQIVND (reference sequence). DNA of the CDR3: TGTGCCAGTTCACTAGCGGGGAGGAACACCGGGGAGCTGTTTTTT. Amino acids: CASSLAGRNTGELFF.

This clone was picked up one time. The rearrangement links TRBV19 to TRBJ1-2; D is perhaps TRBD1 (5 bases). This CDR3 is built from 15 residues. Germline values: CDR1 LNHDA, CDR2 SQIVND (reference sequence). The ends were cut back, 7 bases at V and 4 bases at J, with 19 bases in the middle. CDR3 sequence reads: CASTTNTGPSYGYTF. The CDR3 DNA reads TGTGCCAGTACTACAAATACAGGTCCAAGCTATGGCTACACCTTC.

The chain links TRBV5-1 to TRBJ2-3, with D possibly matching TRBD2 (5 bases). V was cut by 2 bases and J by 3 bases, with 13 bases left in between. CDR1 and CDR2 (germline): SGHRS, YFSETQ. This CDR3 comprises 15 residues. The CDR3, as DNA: TGCGCCAGCAGCTTTGAGGGCAGGTCGACAGATACGCAGTATTTT. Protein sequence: CASSFEGRSTDTQYF.

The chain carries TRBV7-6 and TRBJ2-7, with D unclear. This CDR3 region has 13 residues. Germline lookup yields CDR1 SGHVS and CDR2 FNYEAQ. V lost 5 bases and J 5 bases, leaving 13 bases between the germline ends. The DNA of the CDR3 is TGTGCCAGCAGCCGGCAGGCTTTGGACGAGCAGTACTTC. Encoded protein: CASSRQALDEQYF.

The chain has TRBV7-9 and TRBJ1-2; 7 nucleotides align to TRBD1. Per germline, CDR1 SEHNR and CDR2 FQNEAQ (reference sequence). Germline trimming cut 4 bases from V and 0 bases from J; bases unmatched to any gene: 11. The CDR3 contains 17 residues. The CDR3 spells CASSSWQGDPANYGYTF. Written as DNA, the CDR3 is TGTGCCAGCAGCTCATGGCAGGGGGACCCAGCTAACTATGGCTACACCTTC.

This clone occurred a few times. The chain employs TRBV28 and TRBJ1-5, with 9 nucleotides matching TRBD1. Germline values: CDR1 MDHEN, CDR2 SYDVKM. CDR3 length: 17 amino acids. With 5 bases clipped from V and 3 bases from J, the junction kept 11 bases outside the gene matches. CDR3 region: CASSLIGQGQNNQPQHF. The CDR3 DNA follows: TGTGCCAGCAGTCTGATTGGACAGGGGCAGAACAATCAGCCCCAGCATTTT.

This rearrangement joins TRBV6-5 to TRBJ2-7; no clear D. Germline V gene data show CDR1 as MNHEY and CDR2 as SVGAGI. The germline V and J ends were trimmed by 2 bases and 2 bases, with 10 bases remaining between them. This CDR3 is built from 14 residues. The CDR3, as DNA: TGTGCCAGCAGTTACGGGTCAACAACCTACGAGCAGTACTTC. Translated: CASSYGSTTYEQYF.